These 5 T cell receptor beta chains were all obtained from the same sample, sequenced in a study of identical twins. TCRdb recomputed calls from the 5' RACE reads with MiXCR, one row per CDR3 protein. The sample carries around 670,000 distinct CDR3 sequences, 6.1% recorded once. The source material was naive T cells sorted from blood. These receptors all come from a man younger than 35 in good health.

This clonotype was seen a few times. The genes are TRBV6-1 and TRBJ1-5; possibly TRBD1 for D (6 bases). Germline V gives CDR1 MNHNS, CDR2 SASEGT. V gave up 6 bases and J gave up 1 base, with 16 bases separating them. The CDR3 is 16 amino acids. As DNA, the CDR3 is TGTGCCAGCAGACAGACAGGAAGGGAAAGCAATCAGCCCCAGCATTTT. Residues: CASRQTGRESNQPQHF.

The chain couples TRBV28 to TRBJ2-5; no reliable D call. The CDR3 is made up of 12 amino acids. Looked up from germline, CDR1 is MDHEN and CDR2 is SYDVKM. V was cut by 5 bases and J by 4 bases, with 8 bases left in between. The CDR3 reads CASSGIGETQYF. For the CDR3, the DNA is TGTGCCAGCAGTGGCATCGGAGAGACCCAGTACTTC.

The table lists this clonotype with many counts. The chain combines TRBV12-3 or TRBV12-4 with TRBJ2-5, with 7 bases that match TRBD2. Germline trimming cut 0 bases from V and 4 bases from J; bases unmatched to any gene: 5. The CDR3 runs 15 residues. CDR3 nucleotides: TGTGCCAGCAGTTTAGCGGGAGGGATGGGAGAGACCCAGTACTTC. This sequence encodes CASSLAGGMGETQYF.

This clonotype was seen at least ten times. The DNA for the CDR3 is TGCAGCACTCGGGACTATCCCCTCGAGCAGTACGTC. This gives the protein CSTRDYPLEQYV. This chain links TRBV29-1 with TRBJ2-7; 7 nucleotides align to TRBD2. CDR3 size: 12 residues. CDR1 and CDR2 from the germline V gene are SQVTM and ANQGSEA. V trimming: 8 bases; J trimming: 6 bases; junction bases outside the gene matches: 10.

This chain connects TRBV7-6 to TRBJ2-1; 12 bases are shared with TRBD2. Germline V gene data show CDR1 as SGHVS and CDR2 as FNYEAQ. The junction had 10 bases not matched to a gene; V was cut back by 2 bases and J by 8 bases. CDR3 length: 17 residues. CDR3 amino acids: CASSLPRLAGETDEQFF. Here the CDR3 DNA reads TGTGCCAGCAGCTTACCCAGACTAGCGGGAGAAACCGATGAGCAGTTCTTC.